Reported below is one T cell receptor (beta chain). Its target is not known. From its re-call of the 5' RACE reads, TCRdb lists each CDR3 protein once, without DNA. The sample features approximately 460,000 distinct CDR3 sequences, with 6% to 8% in its top ten. The data are from a study of T cells expressing NK-cell markers. Study-level background: Sorted CD3+CD56+NKG2C+, CD3+CD56+NKG2C- and CD3+CD56-NKG2C+ T cells provided the TCR beta repertoires. Seropositivity for HCMV was found in seven of the eight sequenced donors, with one seronegative. Broader study findings: Where a handful of donors were concerned, these clonotypes also led the CD3+CD56-NKG2C+ fraction.

The CDR3 spans 16 residues. Germline V lookup: CDR1 GTSNPN, CDR2 SVGIG (reference sequence). The J gene is TRBJ1-1, the V gene TRBV30; TCRdb's D gene call, TRBD1, goes unchecked for lack of DNA. What was sequenced was blood T cells: a sorted CD56 or NKG2C T cell subset, CD4+ or CD8+ T cells, or bulk PBMC T cells (not recorded which). This TCR was recovered from a woman between 18 and 70 years old in good health. CDR3 in amino acids: CAWSVRFEGLNTEAFF.